One sample yielded the 32 T cell receptor beta chains listed below, sequenced in a study of prognosis after radiotherapy for stage I lung cancer. Genomic DNA served as the source from which two-round multiplex PCR generated TCR beta CDR3 amplicons. Primers were specific to each TRBV and TRBJ gene in first-round PCR. TCRdb analysed the multiplex PCR reads with MiXCR anew, one entry per CDR3 protein. The repertoire holds about 27,000 distinct CDR3 sequences, with just over 45% as singletons. Sequenced material: PBMCs, taken before or after stereotactic body radiation therapy (not recorded which). Receptor source: a donor aged 50 or older with non-small cell lung cancer.

By share, this clonotype ranks as medium-sized (0.01 to 0.1%). V usage is TRBV27 and J usage is TRBJ1-3; D possibly corresponds to TRBD1 (6 bases). The CDR3 loop spans 14 amino acids. V shed 6 bases and J shed 0 bases, with 9 bases lying between them. Germline CDR1 MNHEY, CDR2 SMNVEV (reference sequence). The CDR3 sequence is CASSTGSSGNTIYF. The DNA for the CDR3 is TGTGCCAGCAGCACAGGGAGCTCTGGAAACACCATATATTTT.

The chain joins TRBV20-1 to TRBJ2-7, with D possibly being TRBD1 or TRBD2 (6 bases each). CDR1 and CDR2 from the germline V gene are DFQATT and SNEGSKA (reference sequence). The ends were cut back, 7 bases at V and 2 bases at J, with 24 bases in the middle. The CDR3 runs 16 residues. CDR3 nucleotides: TGCAGTGTCGGTGGGGGCCGGGGGAGGCCGACCTACGAGCAGTACTTC. It codes for CSVGGGRGRPTYEQYF.

There are many counts of this clonotype. The chain joins TRBV20-1 to TRBJ2-7; 7 nucleotides match TRBD1. With V trimmed by 4 bases and J by 0 bases, 6 bases remained unmatched. CDR1 is DFQATT, CDR2 SNEGSKA, per germline (reference sequence). The CDR3 consists of 14 residues. The chain's CDR3 is CSANAGTASYEQYF. The DNA for the CDR3 is TGCAGTGCTAATGCCGGGACAGCCTCCTACGAGCAGTACTTC.

This clonotype appeared many times. The chain carries TRBV15 and TRBJ2-3, with 9 positions matching TRBD2. Germline V gene data show CDR1 as LNHNV and CDR2 as YYDKDF (reference sequence). Trimming removed 3 bases from V and 6 bases from J; junction bases left unmatched: 10. This CDR3 comprises 16 residues. This chain's CDR3 is CATSSPRGGGGDTQYF. CDR3 in DNA: TGTGCCACCAGCAGTCCAAGGGGCGGGGGGGGGGATACGCAGTATTTT.

A remark on this clonotype: A read error is likely here: a far larger clone is one base away. V usage is TRBV12-3 or TRBV12-4 and J usage is TRBJ1-1; D may be TRBD1 (6 bases). The CDR3 consists of 15 residues. Trimming removed 11 bases from V and 2 bases from J, with 21 bases in between. The DNA for the CDR3 is TGTGCCGCCGAGGGTCGGGGGGCAAGTAACACTGAAGCTTTCTTT. It codes for CAAEGRGASNTEAFF.

This clonotype appeared many times. This chain links TRBV20-1 with TRBJ2-3; 8 positions agree with TRBD1. The ends lost 6 bases at V and 4 bases at J; junction bases unmatched: 6. This CDR3 region has 13 residues. Per the germline V gene, CDR1 is DFQATT and CDR2 is SNEGSKA (reference sequence). CDR3 in DNA: TGCAGTGCGGCGCAGGGGGCCCCAGATACGCAGTATTTT. Residues: CSAAQGAPDTQYF.

To note about this clonotype: The CDR3 end shows no conserved phenylalanine or tryptophan, and so a read error is likely. The DNA is omitted, as the CDR3 cannot be located on it reliably, and the CDR3 follows TCRdb's listing. The CDR3: CASRSGANVLNL. The genes are TRBV12-3 or TRBV12-4 and TRBJ2-6. The CDR3 spans 12 residues, counting both ends.

The chain combines TRBV3-1 with TRBJ2-5; D is unclear. The CDR3 is 14 residues long. The ends were cut back, 1 base at V and 5 bases at J, with 11 bases in the middle. Germline CDR1 LGHDT, CDR2 YNNKEL (reference sequence). The CDR3 region is CASSQGPGGETQYF. The CDR3 DNA follows: TGTGCCAGCAGCCAAGGGCCAGGTGGTGAGACCCAGTACTTC.

This chain joins TRBV10-2 and TRBJ2-2, with TRBD1 matching 7 bases. Trimming at V came to 7 bases and at J to 1 base, leaving 3 bases not matched to a gene. CDR1 is WSHSY, CDR2 SAAADI, per germline. CDR3 length: 14 residues. The CDR3 loop reads CASMGQMNTGELFF. CDR3 coding DNA: TGCGCCAGCATGGGACAGATGAACACCGGGGAGCTGTTTTTT.

This chain connects TRBV7-8 to TRBJ2-1; either TRBD1 or TRBD2 may supply D (5 bases each). This CDR3 is 15 amino acids long. The ends were cut back, 6 bases at V and 6 bases at J, with 18 bases in the middle. CDR1 is SGHVS, CDR2 FQNEAQ, per germline. In DNA, the CDR3 is TGTGCCAGCAGGACTGACCATGTTGGGGGCAATGAGCAGTTCTTC. This gives the protein CASRTDHVGGNEQFF.

The chain couples TRBV28 to TRBJ2-7; D unresolved. V was pared by 4 bases and J by 4 bases, with 8 bases between. The CDR3 has 12 residues. The germline V gene encodes CDR1 MDHEN and CDR2 SYDVKM. The CDR3 protein is CASSSYLYEQYF. The DNA of the CDR3 is TGTGCCAGCAGTTCCTATTTGTACGAGCAGTACTTC. Full variable domain (rest looked up from reference TRBV28 and TRBJ2-7): DVKVTQSSRYLVKRTGEKVFLECVQDMDHENMFWYRQDPGLGLRLIYFSYDVKMKEKGDIPEGYSVSREKKERFSLILESASTNQTSMYLCASSSYLYEQYFGPGTRLTVT.

DNA of the CDR3: TGTGCCAGCAGTGAACTCGGGGGATTTAGGCCCCAGCATTTT. The encoded protein is CASSELGGFRPQHF. The chain employs TRBV27 and TRBJ1-5; D is possibly TRBD1 (5 bases). The CDR3 runs to 14 residues. V was cut by 5 bases and J by 9 bases, with 17 bases left in between. Germline CDR1 and CDR2: MNHEY and SMNVEV (reference sequence).

The rearrangement joins TRBV4-3 to TRBJ1-4; tentatively, D is TRBD1 (5 bases). This CDR3 contains 12 residues. Germline assignment: CDR1 LGHNA and CDR2 YSLEER. Trimming removed 8 bases from V and 6 bases from J, with 10 bases in between. In DNA form, the CDR3 reads TGCGCCAGCGAGACAGTAGATGAAAAACTGTTTTTT. This translates into CASETVDEKLFF.

Worth noting for this clonotype: Germline and junction disagree at one end, which may indicate a read error. The chain combines TRBV24-1 with TRBJ2-3; perhaps TRBD1 as D (6 bases). The CDR3 runs 14 residues. The germline V gene encodes CDR1 KGHDR and CDR2 SFDVKD. The DNA for the CDR3 is TGTGTCACTGCATCAGGGACAAACACATATACGCAGTATTTT. Its protein product is CVTASGTNTYTQYF.

This clonotype has a count of ten or more. CDR3 DNA: TGTGCCAGCAGCCTCAACGGGGGCTTAGATCAGCCCCAGCATTTT. Translation: CASSLNGGLDQPQHF. The chain carries TRBV2 and TRBJ1-5; TRBD1 is a possible D gene (6 bases). The ends were cut back, 6 bases at V and 5 bases at J, with 17 bases in the middle. This CDR3 is built from 15 residues. Germline loops: CDR1 SNHLY, CDR2 FYNNEI.

This clonotype was found many times. Since a much larger clone is just one base distant, this may be a read error. The V gene is TRBV7-8, the J gene TRBJ1-2; D is uncertain. Germline-derived CDR1 and CDR2 are SGHVS and FQNEAQ. The CDR3 length is 12 residues. For the CDR3, the DNA is TGTGCCAGCAGCCCTAGCCTGGGTGGCTACGCCTTC. Amino acid sequence: CASSPSLGGYAF.

The chain is built from TRBV30 and TRBJ2-1, with 9 bases that match TRBD2. The CDR3 spans 17 residues. In germline, CDR1 is GTSNPN, CDR2 SVGIG (reference sequence). The junction had 15 bases not matched to a gene; V was cut back by 5 bases and J by 4 bases. CDR3 sequence reads: CAWGPAGGGAGYNEQFF. The CDR3 nucleotides read TGTGCCTGGGGGCCGGCTGGCGGGGGGGCCGGGTACAATGAGCAGTTCTTC.

Remarks on this clonotype: This CDR3 is missing its conserved last phenylalanine or tryptophan, likely due to a read error. V is TRBV19 and J is TRBJ2-1; 11 bases align to TRBD2. The V gene end was trimmed by 5 bases and the J gene end by 1 base; junction bases not matched to a gene: 7. The CDR3 consists of 17 residues. CDR1 LNHDA and CDR2 SQIVND come from the germline V gene (reference sequence). The DNA for the CDR3 is TGTGCCAGTAGTCCCTGGACTAGCGGGCGATCCTACAATGAGCAGTTCCTC. Amino acids: CASSPWTSGRSYNEQFL.

There are many counts of this clonotype. The chain employs TRBV9 and TRBJ2-2; weak D call: TRBD2 (6 bases). CDR3 length equals 14 residues. The V gene's germline CDR1 is SGDLS and CDR2 YYNGEE. V lost 0 bases, J lost 4 bases, and 7 bases lay in between. CDR3 in amino acids: CASSVAGSTGELFF. The CDR3 DNA reads as TGTGCCAGCAGCGTAGCCGGGAGCACCGGGGAGCTGTTTTTT.

This clonotype was found many times. The chain uses TRBV12-3 or TRBV12-4 and TRBJ2-5, with 12 bases aligning to TRBD2. This CDR3 is 16 amino acids long. Losses at the gene ends were 6 bases for V and 5 bases for J; bases not matched to a gene: 10. CDR3 in DNA: TGTGCCAGCAGAATGACTAGCGGGAGAGCGTACGAGACCCAGTACTTC. This codes for CASRMTSGRAYETQYF.

The chain links TRBV3-1 to TRBJ1-2; D not certain. CDR3 length: 12 amino acids. V was cut by 1 base and J by 7 bases, with 7 bases left in between. Germline V lookup: CDR1 LGHDT, CDR2 YNNKEL (reference sequence). The CDR3 DNA sequence: TGTGCCAGCAGCCAAGGGGTCGGTGGCTACACCTTC. It is translated as CASSQGVGGYTF.

Ten or more counts support this clonotype. This may arise from a read error, as a much more abundant clone is one base away. The CDR3 loop reads CASGEDRTTGAFF. CDR3 nucleotide sequence: TGTGCCAGCGGAGAAGACAGAACCACTGGAGCTTTCTTT. This chain joins TRBV7-3 and TRBJ1-1, with D possibly being TRBD1 (5 bases). The CDR3 is made up of 13 amino acids. In germline, CDR1 is SGHTA, CDR2 FQGTGA.

Within the sample, this clonotype is medium-sized (0.01 to 0.1%). The J gene is TRBJ2-2, the V gene TRBV2; weak D call: TRBD2 (5 bases). This CDR3 comprises 13 residues. Germline values: CDR1 SNHLY, CDR2 FYNNEI. V shed 5 bases and J shed 7 bases, with 11 bases lying between them. Here the CDR3 reads CASSSTSGGELFF. The DNA for the CDR3 is TGTGCCAGCAGTTCTACCAGCGGCGGGGAGCTGTTTTTT.

This clonotype showed up many times. The J gene is TRBJ2-5, the V gene TRBV11-3, with D possibly matching TRBD1 (6 bases). The CDR3 is 14 residues long. V lost 1 base to trimming and J lost 2 bases, with 8 bases between them. The V gene's germline CDR1 is SGHNT and CDR2 YENEEA. The CDR3 DNA reads as TGTGCCAGCAGCTTAGGACAGGCTCAAGAGACCCAGTACTTC. It codes for CASSLGQAQETQYF.

This clonotype has ten or more counts. The CDR3 DNA is TGTGCCAGCAGTTTTGACAGGGGGCGACGTGGAAACACCATATATTTT. Translated: CASSFDRGRRGNTIYF. The chain recombines TRBV28 with TRBJ1-3, with 10 bases that match TRBD1. Looked up from germline, CDR1 is MDHEN and CDR2 is SYDVKM. The CDR3 sequence is 16 residues long. The ends lost 3 bases at V and 3 bases at J; junction bases unmatched: 5.

The chain joins TRBV6-5 to TRBJ1-1; 7 nucleotides agree with TRBD1. The CDR3 is 16 amino acids. V lost 2 bases to trimming and J lost 3 bases; unmatched junction nucleotides: 9. Germline values: CDR1 MNHEY, CDR2 SVGAGI. For the CDR3, the DNA is TGTGCCAGCAGTTACGGACAGGCTGCTCGGGACACTGAAGCTTTCTTT. It codes for CASSYGQAARDTEAFF.

For this clonotype: No conserved phenylalanine or tryptophan is present at the end of the CDR3, so a read error is the likely explanation. This chain links TRBV6-2 or TRBV6-3 with TRBJ2-3; TRBD2 agrees at 8 bases. The CDR3 is 15 amino acids. The germline V gene encodes CDR1 MNHEY and CDR2 SVGEGT. The ends lost 4 bases at V and 2 bases at J; junction bases unmatched: 5. The CDR3 DNA reads as TGTGCCAGCAGTTTCGGGGGGGTCATCACAGATACGCAGTATCTT. Translated: CASSFGGVITDTQYL.

As to this clonotype: One end of the junction does not line up with germline, which may come from a read error. CDR3 loop: CASSVAPTSNQPQHF. Written as DNA, the CDR3 is TGTGCCAGCAGCGTAGCCCCGACATCCAATCAGCCCCAACATTTT. This chain links TRBV9 with TRBJ1-5; no definite D call. This CDR3 contains 15 residues. Germline-derived CDR1 and CDR2 are SGDLS and YYNGEE.

This clonotype was counted ten times or more. The rearrangement links TRBV5-4 to TRBJ1-4; D is perhaps TRBD1 (5 bases). This CDR3 is built from 14 residues. Germline-derived CDR1 and CDR2 are SGHNT and YYREEE (reference sequence). Trimming took 1 base from V and 8 from J, leaving 12 bases between them. The CDR3: CASSLSGETEKLFF. The CDR3 DNA follows: TGTGCCAGCAGCTTGTCGGGGGAGACGGAAAAACTGTTTTTT.

In this sample, this clonotype turned up many times. The chain employs TRBV11-1 and TRBJ2-1, with 9 bases that match TRBD2. CDR3 size: 15 residues. Looked up from germline, CDR1 is SGHAT and CDR2 is FQDESV (reference sequence). V was clipped by 1 base and J by 10 bases; unmatched bases: 8. This CDR3 reads CASSLVLAGVGEQFF. In DNA form, the CDR3 reads TGTGCCAGCAGCTTAGTTTTAGCGGGGGTAGGGGAGCAGTTCTTC.

The table lists this clonotype with many counts. This chain links TRBV7-9 with TRBJ1-1; D perhaps matches TRBD1 (5 bases). The CDR3 covers 14 residues. Germline CDR1 reads SEHNR; CDR2 reads FQNEAQ (reference sequence). V dropped 6 bases and J dropped 2 bases, with 13 bases sitting between them. CDR3 sequence reads: CASRGGYSNTEAFF. In nucleotides, the CDR3 is TGTGCCAGCAGGGGGGGTTATTCAAACACTGAAGCTTTCTTT.

This clonotype was observed many times. The chain recombines TRBV5-4 with TRBJ1-1; 8 bases map to TRBD1. This CDR3 comprises 15 residues. Germline loops: CDR1 SGHNT, CDR2 YYREEE (reference sequence). Trimming removed 1 base from V and 2 bases from J; junction bases left unmatched: 4. The CDR3 DNA reads as TGTGCCAGCAGCTTGACCGGACAGGGTAACACTGAAGCTTTCTTT. Amino acids: CASSLTGQGNTEAFF.